The clone carrying this T cell receptor (beta chain) was found a few times. Its antigen is currently unknown. V gave up 5 bases and J gave up 4 bases; unmatched junction bases: 11. Germline values: CDR1 SGHNT, CDR2 YENEEA. CDR3 size: 17 residues. This entry comes from a study of T-cell memory formation after mild COVID-19. Study summary: TCR clusters mostly belonged to single donors. The study's findings and limits: The study found contracting CD4+ clones mainly in CM and EM and contracting CD8+ clones in EMRA.

5'RACE with constant-segment primers yielded barcoded, UMI-tagged TCR alpha and TCR beta cDNA libraries. TCRdb re-analysed the 5' RACE reads in MiXCR, keeping a single row per CDR3 protein. Of hundreds of thousands of distinct CDR3 sequences in the sample, 17% were seen once. The sequencing input was PBMCs or a T cell subset sorted from them (not recorded which). This chain connects TRBV11-3 to TRBJ2-2; the match to TRBD1 covers 9 bases. The receptor was isolated from an adult woman who had mild COVID-19 (a few samples of this study predate the infection). Cell type and time point are not known. The CDR3 coding sequence is TGTGCCAGCAGCCAGGGACAGGGCTTGGCGGGCACCGGGGAGCTGTTTTTT. Residues: CASSQGQGLAGTGELFF.